The 25 T cell receptor beta chains below all came from one sample that was sequenced in a study of T cells in tuberculosis. Produced via immunoSEQ multiplex PCR; TCRdb's table is partial and in-frame only. The table has 40,000 to 45,000 clones, roughly 95% seen once. The source material was PBMCs. The receptors shown here come from a donor between 10 and 35 years old with latent tuberculosis or without tuberculosis infection.

This clone has only one observation. The chain joins TRBV6-4 to TRBJ2-1, with D unresolved. The CDR3 totals 15 residues. Trimming shortened V by 6 bases and J by 3 bases, and 15 bases separated the two germline ends. Germline lookup yields CDR1 MRHNA and CDR2 SNTAGT. The CDR3, as DNA: TGTGCCAGCAGAGCTGATAGTACCGGCTACAATGAGCAGTTCTTC. The encoded protein is CASRADSTGYNEQFF.

The V gene is TRBV19, the J gene TRBJ1-5; TRBD1 aligns across 8 bases. This CDR3 has 15 amino acids. Unmatched junction bases numbered 7, after V lost 7 bases and J lost 2 bases. CDR1 and CDR2 (germline): LNHDA, SQIVND (reference sequence). The DNA for the CDR3 is TGTGCCAGTAACGCGGACAGGGCTGGCAATCAGCCCCAGCATTTT. It specifies CASNADRAGNQPQHF.

The chain carries TRBV5-1 and TRBJ2-1; 7 nucleotides align to TRBD1. V lost 0 bases and J lost 4; bases outside the gene matches: 4. CDR3 size: 15 residues. Germline V gives CDR1 SGHRS, CDR2 YFSETQ. Here the CDR3 reads CASSLEGGAYNEQFF. For the CDR3, the DNA is TGCGCCAGCAGCTTGGAAGGGGGCGCGTACAATGAGCAGTTCTTC.

This chain links TRBV29-1 with TRBJ2-7, with a weak D call TRBD2 (5 bases). Germline values: CDR1 SQVTM, CDR2 ANQGSEA. The CDR3 is made up of 13 amino acids. Between the trimmed V and J ends, which lost 1 base and 0 bases, there was a span of 7 bases. CDR3 nucleotide sequence: TGCAGCGTTGAAGCGGGGAGCTCCTACGAGCAGTACTTC. Protein product: CSVEAGSSYEQYF.

A single count supports this clone. This sequence joins TRBV7-2 and TRBJ2-3; a weak D match, TRBD2 (5 bases). V dropped 0 bases and J dropped 2 bases, with 9 bases sitting between them. This CDR3 is built from 15 residues. Germline assignment: CDR1 SGHTA and CDR2 FQGNSA. The CDR3 nucleotides read TGTGCCAGCAGCTTAGCGCGCGGGCTCACAGATACGCAGTATTTT. Protein sequence: CASSLARGLTDTQYF.

The count of this clone is one. The V gene is TRBV12-5, the J gene TRBJ2-1, with D possibly being TRBD2 (5 bases). Germline V CDR1 and CDR2: LGHNT, FRNRAP. The CDR3 spans 12 residues. The V end was cut by 1 base, the J end by 7 bases, with 5 bases between. The CDR3 nucleotides read TGTGCTAGTGGTTTGGCGGGGAATGAGCAGTTCTTC. It yields the protein CASGLAGNEQFF.

This chain uses TRBV5-1 with TRBJ2-6, with 11 bases aligning to TRBD2. The CDR3 has 18 residues. In germline, CDR1 is SGHRS, CDR2 YFSETQ. J lost 2 bases, V lost 2 bases, and 6 bases had no gene match. As DNA, the CDR3 is TGCGCCAGCAGCTTAACTAGCGGGAGTTTGGCTGGGGCCAACGTCCTGACTTTC. This sequence encodes CASSLTSGSLAGANVLTF.

This clone is a singleton in its sample. This sequence joins TRBV9 and TRBJ2-3, with TRBD2 matching over 7 bases. V lost 0 bases, J lost 2 bases, and 9 bases stayed unmatched. The CDR3 totals 17 residues. Germline-derived CDR1 and CDR2 are SGDLS and YYNGEE. The CDR3 bases are TGTGCCAGCAGCGTAGATCCCGGGGGAGGGCCCACAGATACGCAGTATTTT. Translated, it gives CASSVDPGGGPTDTQYF. Complete variable domain (other parts from reference TRBV9 and TRBJ2-3): DSGVTQTPKHLITATGQRVTLRCSPRSGDLSVYWYQQSLDQGLQFLIQYYNGEERAKGNILERFSAQQFPDLHSELNLSSLELGDSALYFCASSVDPGGGPTDTQYFGPGTRLTVL.

This clone was recorded a few times. V is TRBV6-6 and J is TRBJ2-5; D possibly corresponds to TRBD2 (6 bases). Germline-derived CDR1 and CDR2 are MNHNY and SVGAGI (reference sequence). Trimming took 0 bases from V and 5 from J, leaving 13 bases between them. The CDR3 spans 15 residues. CDR3 nucleotide sequence: TGTGCCAGCAGTTACTCAGCGGGCGGCCGGGAGACCCAGTACTTC. Amino acid sequence: CASSYSAGGRETQYF.

CDR3 loop: CSVTSGSVYEQFF. The CDR3 nucleotides are TGCAGCGTAACTAGCGGGAGTGTCTATGAGCAGTTCTTC. The V and J genes are TRBV29-1 and TRBJ2-1; 11 nucleotides line up with TRBD2. After removal of 6 bases from V and 8 bases from J, the junction contained 6 bases not matched to a gene. Germline V gives CDR1 SQVTM, CDR2 ANQGSEA. CDR3 length: 13 amino acids.

The chain couples TRBV9 to TRBJ1-2, with D hard to call. V lost 0 bases to trimming and J lost 4 bases, with 10 bases between them. The CDR3 is 14 amino acids. Germline V gene lookup returns CDR1 SGDLS and CDR2 YYNGEE. The CDR3 coding sequence is TGTGCCAGCAGCGTAGTCGGCAGGTCCTATGGCTACACCTTC. Amino acid sequence: CASSVVGRSYGYTF.

This rearrangement joins TRBV6-1 to TRBJ2-5; 9 nucleotides align to TRBD2. V lost 8 bases and J lost 2; bases outside the gene matches: 6. Germline V lookup: CDR1 MNHNS, CDR2 SASEGT. The CDR3 length is 14 residues. The CDR3 bases are TGTGCCAGCGGGGCGGGAGGGGGTCAAGAGACCCAGTACTTC. It yields the protein CASGAGGGQETQYF.

The rearrangement joins TRBV19 to TRBJ1-1; 7 bases align to TRBD1. The junction had 14 bases not matched to a gene; V was cut back by 3 bases and J by 7 bases. The CDR3 contains 16 residues. The germline V gene has CDR1 LNHDA and CDR2 SQIVND (reference sequence). CDR3 sequence reads: CASSMSRGLFPYEAFF. In DNA form, the CDR3 reads TGTGCCAGTAGTATGTCAAGGGGGCTATTCCCCTATGAAGCTTTCTTT.

The CDR3, as DNA: TGTGCCAGCAGCTTTGGACAGGGTCTGCAGACTGAAGCTTTCTTT. This codes for CASSFGQGLQTEAFF. V gene TRBV5-6 combines with J gene TRBJ1-1; TRBD1 agrees at 8 bases. From germline, CDR1 is SGHDT and CDR2 YYEEEE. After removal of 2 bases from V and 5 bases from J, the junction contained 8 bases not matched to a gene. The CDR3 is 15 amino acids.

DNA of the CDR3: TGCGCCAGCAGCCCGACGCTACGGGGGGGCATGGTGAACACTGAAGCTTTCTTT. This sequence encodes CASSPTLRGGMVNTEAFF. The genes are TRBV5-1 and TRBJ1-1, with a weak D call TRBD1 (6 bases). The CDR3 totals 18 residues. V was shortened by 4 bases and J by 0 bases, with 22 bases between the two germline ends. The V gene's germline CDR1 is SGHRS and CDR2 YFSETQ.

In DNA form, the CDR3 reads TGTGCCAGCAGTTTGACTAGCGGGAGAGAGAATGAGCAGTTCTTC. It is translated as CASSLTSGRENEQFF. This chain joins TRBV6-4 and TRBJ2-1; 12 bases agree with TRBD2. The V gene's germline CDR1 is MRHNA and CDR2 SNTAGT. Unmatched junction bases numbered 6, after V lost 5 bases and J lost 7 bases. The CDR3 spans 15 residues.

The J gene is TRBJ1-5, the V gene TRBV19; maybe TRBD1 (6 bases). The CDR3 spans 19 residues. Between the trimmed V and J ends, which lost 3 bases and 2 bases, there was a span of 23 bases. Germline CDR1 LNHDA, CDR2 SQIVND (reference sequence). The CDR3 DNA reads as TGTGCCAGTAGTATGACAGGTATAACAAATAGCCAGGGCAATCAGCCCCAGCATTTT. Translating it yields CASSMTGITNSQGNQPQHF.

CDR3 sequence (DNA): TGTGCCGGGGGACTAGCGGAGACCACAGATACGCAGTATTTT. It is translated as CAGGLAETTDTQYF. The chain combines TRBV6-1 with TRBJ2-3, with 11 bases matching TRBD2. The V gene end was trimmed by 11 bases and the J gene end by 2 bases; junction bases not matched to a gene: 6. The CDR3 spans 14 residues. The V gene's germline CDR1 is MNHNS and CDR2 SASEGT.

The chain is built from TRBV28 and TRBJ1-5, with a weak D call TRBD1 (5 bases). Per germline, CDR1 MDHEN and CDR2 SYDVKM. Trimming took 2 bases from V and 1 from J, leaving 9 bases between them. This CDR3 comprises 15 residues. CDR3 loop: CASSLPGHSNQPQHF. The CDR3 DNA follows: TGTGCCAGCAGTTTACCAGGACACAGCAATCAGCCCCAGCATTTT.

This chain links TRBV11-2 with TRBJ2-7; TRBD1 matches 7 bases. The trim removed 5 bases at V and 7 bases at J, leaving 11 bases unmatched. Germline V gives CDR1 SGHAT, CDR2 FQNNGV. CDR3 length: 14 amino acids. The DNA for the CDR3 is TGTGCCAGCAGCCCAGGGACAGTCGAGGGGGAGCAGTACTTC. Amino acids: CASSPGTVEGEQYF.

The chain combines TRBV2 with TRBJ2-3, with TRBD1 matching 8 bases. Trimming at V came to 0 bases and at J to 13 bases, leaving 6 bases not matched to a gene. The CDR3 covers 13 residues. Germline CDR1 reads SNHLY; CDR2 reads FYNNEI. CDR3 amino acids: CASSEAEATGEYF. CDR3 DNA: TGTGCCAGCAGTGAAGCGGAAGCGACAGGGGAGTATTTT.

The V call is TRBV5-1, the J call TRBJ2-1; 11 bases are a match to TRBD1. The trim removed 1 base at V and 10 bases at J, leaving 7 bases unmatched. The CDR3 consists of 15 residues. Germline CDR1 reads SGHRS; CDR2 reads YFSETQ. CDR3 nucleotides: TGCGCCAGCAGCTTGTTGGGACAGGGGGTTGGGGAGCAGTTCTTC. It specifies CASSLLGQGVGEQFF.

The chain carries TRBV27 and TRBJ2-7, with TRBD2 matching 10 bases. Per germline, CDR1 MNHEY and CDR2 SMNVEV (reference sequence). V lost 3 bases to trimming and J lost 1 base; unmatched junction nucleotides: 6. The CDR3 runs 16 residues. The CDR3 loop is CASSFFGLAASYEQYF. CDR3 DNA sequence: TGTGCCAGCAGTTTTTTTGGACTAGCGGCGTCCTACGAGCAGTACTTC.

The chain employs TRBV12-5 and TRBJ2-3; 8 nucleotides line up with TRBD1. V was pared by 6 bases and J by 5 bases, with 7 bases of the junction left unmatched. CDR3 length: 14 residues. Germline CDR1 is LGHNT and CDR2 is FRNRAP. CDR3 coding DNA: TGTGCTAGTGGGTTTGGACAGGGATTAGATACGCAGTATTTT. This sequence encodes CASGFGQGLDTQYF.

This chain links TRBV5-1 with TRBJ2-1; possible D gene TRBD2, 7 bases. Germline-derived CDR1 and CDR2 are SGHRS and YFSETQ. The CDR3 has 15 amino acids. Trimming left V 1 base short and J 3 bases short, with 11 bases between. The CDR3: CASSLSGGSYNEQFF. DNA of the CDR3: TGCGCCAGCAGCTTGTCGGGGGGCAGCTACAATGAGCAGTTCTTC.